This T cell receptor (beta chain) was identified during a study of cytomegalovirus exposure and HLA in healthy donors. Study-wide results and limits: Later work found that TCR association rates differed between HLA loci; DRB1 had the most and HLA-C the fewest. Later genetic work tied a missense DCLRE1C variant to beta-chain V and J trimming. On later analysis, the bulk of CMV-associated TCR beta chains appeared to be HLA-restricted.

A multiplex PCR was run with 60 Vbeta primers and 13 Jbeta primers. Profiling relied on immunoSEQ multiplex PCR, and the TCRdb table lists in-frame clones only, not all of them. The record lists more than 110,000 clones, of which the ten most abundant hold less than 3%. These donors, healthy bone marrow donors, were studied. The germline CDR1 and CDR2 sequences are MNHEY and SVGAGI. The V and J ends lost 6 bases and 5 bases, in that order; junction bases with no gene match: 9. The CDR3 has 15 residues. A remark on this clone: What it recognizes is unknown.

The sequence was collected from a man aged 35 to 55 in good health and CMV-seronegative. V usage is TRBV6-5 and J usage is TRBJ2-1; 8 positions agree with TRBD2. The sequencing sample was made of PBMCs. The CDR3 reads CASRPGLVRNNEQFF. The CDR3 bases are TGTGCCAGCAGACCGGGACTAGTTCGCAACAATGAGCAGTTCTTC.